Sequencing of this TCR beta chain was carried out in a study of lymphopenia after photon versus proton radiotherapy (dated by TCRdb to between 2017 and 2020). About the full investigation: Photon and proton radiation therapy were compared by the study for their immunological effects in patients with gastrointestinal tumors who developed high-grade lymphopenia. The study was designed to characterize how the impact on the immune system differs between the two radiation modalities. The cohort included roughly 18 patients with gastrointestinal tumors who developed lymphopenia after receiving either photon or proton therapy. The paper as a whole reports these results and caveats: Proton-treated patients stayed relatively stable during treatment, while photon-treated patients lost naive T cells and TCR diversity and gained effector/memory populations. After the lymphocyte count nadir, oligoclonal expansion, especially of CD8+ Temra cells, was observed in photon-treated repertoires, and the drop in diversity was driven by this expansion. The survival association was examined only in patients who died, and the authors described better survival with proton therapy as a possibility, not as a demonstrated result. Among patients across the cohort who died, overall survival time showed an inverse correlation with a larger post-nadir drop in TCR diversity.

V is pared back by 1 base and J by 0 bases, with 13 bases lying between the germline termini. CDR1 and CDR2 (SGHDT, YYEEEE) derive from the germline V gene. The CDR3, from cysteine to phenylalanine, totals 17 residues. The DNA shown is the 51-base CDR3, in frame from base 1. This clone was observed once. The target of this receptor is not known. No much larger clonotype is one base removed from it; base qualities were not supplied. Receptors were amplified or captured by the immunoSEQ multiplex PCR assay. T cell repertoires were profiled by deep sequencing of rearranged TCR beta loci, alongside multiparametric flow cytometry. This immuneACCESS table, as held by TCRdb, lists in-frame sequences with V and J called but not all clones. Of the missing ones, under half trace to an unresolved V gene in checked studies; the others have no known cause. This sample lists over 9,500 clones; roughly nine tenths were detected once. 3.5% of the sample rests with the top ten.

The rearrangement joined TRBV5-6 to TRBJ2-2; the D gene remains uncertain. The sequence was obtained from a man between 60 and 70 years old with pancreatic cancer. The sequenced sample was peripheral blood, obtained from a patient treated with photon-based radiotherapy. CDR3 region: CASSLFVQPTNTGELFF. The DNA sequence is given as TGTGCCAGCAGCTTGTTTGTCCAGCCCACGAACACCGGGGAGCTGTTTTTT.